This T cell receptor (beta chain) is drawn from a study of blood T cells in healthy people across ages. Losses at the gene ends were 6 bases for V and 7 bases for J; bases not matched to a gene: 5. Germline-derived CDR1 and CDR2 are DFQATT and SNEGSKA (reference sequence). The CDR3 runs to 13 residues. With a J-beta primer mix and a sample-barcoded 5' primer, a second PCR ran about 7 to 12 cycles. TCRdb itself ran the 5' RACE reads through MiXCR, one entry per CDR3 protein. Of around 800,000 distinct CDR3 sequences in the sample, around 24% were seen once. Staff drew around 10 milliliters of peripheral blood from each donor. This sample also belongs to another study, concerning T cells of mothers and their children.

Sequencing was performed on blood. The sequence was obtained from a boy aged 10-17 years in good health. V and J are TRBV20-1 and TRBJ1-6; the match to TRBD1 covers 8 bases. The CDR3 is CSASGTGNSPLHF. The CDR3, as DNA: TGCAGTGCGTCCGGGACAGGAAATTCACCCCTCCACTTT.